This T cell receptor (beta chain) was recorded in a study of T cell responses to AZD1222 COVID-19 vaccine (dated by TCRdb to the early 2020s). With regard to the full study: A total of 230 to 250 trial participants underwent TCR sequencing, of whom 200 to 220 had received two doses of AZD1222 and about 25 had received two doses of the MenACWY control vaccine. Trial participants were enrolled into age subgroups of 18-55, 56-69 and 70-plus years, which contained around 150, 29 and 61 TCR-sequenced participants, respectively. Overall results and qualifications from the work: Because no day 14 peak-response samples were available, the repertoires could be characterized only after the peak T cell response. Most participants were white British and females outnumbered males, and the authors suggested that clonal diversity may have been underestimated. The 56-69-year group was small, and its depth increase did not reach significance, likely because of low power. Reportedly, almost half of the unique spike-specific TCRs recognized epitopes lying outside the regions that are mutated in the B.1.351 and B.1.1.7 variants. The vaccine-associated CD4 TCRs covered the entire spike protein, and the dominant responses fell in regions 160-218 and 743-854. Conclusions about previously exposed vaccinees are limited because only a handful of AZD1222 recipients were SARS-CoV-2 seropositive at baseline. A significant rise in spike-specific TCR breadth and depth was observed after two AZD1222 doses relative to day 0 and relative to MenACWY recipients.

Trimming leaves V shorter by 0 bases and J shorter by 6 bases, with the junction holding 3 bases beyond the gene matches. From the cysteine up to the phenylalanine, the CDR3 has a length of 14 residues. The CDR3 DNA has 42 bases and is translated from base 1. Taken from the germline V gene, the CDR1 and CDR2 loops are SGHTA and FQGNSA. In this sample, this clone turned up once. Its specific antigen is unknown. Base qualities were left out, and no much larger clone turns up one base away. The CDR3 regions of human TCRbeta chains were analyzed by immunosequencing. On the authors' methods: TCRs in the repertoires were compared against a reference library of SARS-CoV-2-specific TCRs that had been generated with the MIRA antigen-specificity platform. Breadth was defined as the fraction of unique TCRs that were SARS-CoV-2-associated, and depth was defined as the fraction of total T cells that were SARS-CoV-2-associated. Using the MIRA data, every spike-specific TCR was mapped to the spike region that the TCR reacted to and assigned to either a CD4 or a CD8 class. Log10-transformed breadth and depth values were compared by one-way ANOVA with Sidak's multiple comparisons tests. TCRdb's version of the immuneACCESS table is confined to in-frame rearrangements and falls short of the full clone set. An unresolved V gene accounts for under half of the shortfall where checked; the remainder is of unknown origin. That table supplies the V and J calls and clone size; D and trimming were determined from the DNA. For this sample the table gives roughly 50,000 clones, of which around 92% were detected only once. Approximately 14% of the sample belongs to the ten largest clones.

Reading the label with the study, this specimen's time point is: about 28 days (+/-7) after the second vaccine dose. Because spike-specific TCR depth and breadth did not differ between the two schedules, AZD1222 recipients who got a second dose at roughly 4 weeks were pooled with those who got a second dose at roughly 12 weeks. Samples from vaccinated people were obtained from the UK trials COV001 and COV002, which included a single-blind randomized controlled phase 2/3 trial of AZD1222 (ChAdOx1 nCoV-19) in healthy adults. For TCRbeta chain sequencing, PBMC samples from trial participants were taken at day 0 and at day 28 after the second dose.

This specimen was peripheral blood, taken 28 days after the second AZD1222 dose. This chain is built from TRBV7-2 and TRBJ2-7, with 9 bases aligning to TRBD2. The clonotype was recovered from an adult who received the AZD1222 COVID-19 vaccine. The CDR3 amino acid sequence is: CASSLAAGGREQYF. The bases are TGTGCCAGCAGCTTAGCCGCGGGAGGGCGCGAGCAGTACTTC.